This T cell receptor beta chain stems from a study of T cells in Graves' hyperthyroidism and ophthalmopathy. This clonotype was observed at least ten times. Researchers took RNA transcripts and amplified the TCR beta CDR3 regions from them. When the TCR CDR3 underwent first-round RT-PCR, the HTBI primer set was used. Each CDR3 protein is one row after TCRdb ran MiXCR on the multiplex PCR reads. Seen here are approximately 640,000 distinct CDR3 sequences, around 15% observed once, and the top ten hold around 3.9%. The CDR3 has 14 residues. V was cut by 3 bases and J by 0 bases, with 9 bases left in between. From germline, CDR1 is MDHEN and CDR2 SYDVKM. Source material for PBMCs was more than 7.5 ml fresh peripheral blood.

The receptor's source is a woman between 25 and 40 years old with Graves' hyperthyroidism. The rearrangement joins TRBV28 to TRBJ2-7; TRBD2 might be the D (6 bases). The sample was blood. This chain's CDR3 is CASSFLAVSYEQYF. CDR3 DNA: TGTGCCAGCAGTTTCTTAGCGGTCTCCTACGAGCAGTACTTC.